The 13 T cell receptor beta chains below were found in one sample sequenced in a study of OX40 agonist ivuxolimab in advanced cancers. Here immunoSEQ multiplex PCR was the method, and the copy in TCRdb shows in-frame clones only, minus some. The sample gives around 20,000 clones, 74% of which show up once; around 34% is in the top ten. Sequenced material: CD4+ or CD8+ T cells sorted from blood, taken in a trial of the OX40 agonist ivuxolimab. Source of these receptors: an adult with an advanced solid tumor such as melanoma, head and neck, liver or kidney cancer.

The CDR3 coding sequence is TGTGCCAGCAGTGAATATCAGACAGGGCAGATGGGCTACACCTTC. Amino acid sequence: CASSEYQTGQMGYTF. The rearrangement links TRBV2 to TRBJ1-2, with 7 bases matching TRBD1. The CDR3 has 15 amino acids. With 2 bases clipped from V and 8 bases from J, the junction kept 11 bases outside the gene matches. Germline V gene sequence: CDR1 SNHLY, CDR2 FYNNEI.

This clone occurred once. V usage is TRBV11-2 and J usage is TRBJ1-1; weak D call: TRBD1 (5 bases). The V and J ends lost 5 bases and 2 bases respectively, with 15 bases between them. This CDR3 spans 15 amino acids. Germline values: CDR1 SGHAT, CDR2 FQNNGV. CDR3 loop: CASSPDPDRNTEAFF. The CDR3, as DNA: TGTGCCAGCAGCCCTGACCCTGACAGAAACACTGAAGCTTTCTTT.

The rearrangement links TRBV27 to TRBJ2-7; no reliable D call. This CDR3 contains 12 residues. V dropped 6 bases and J dropped 4 bases, with 10 bases sitting between them. Per germline, CDR1 MNHEY and CDR2 SMNVEV (reference sequence). The CDR3 here is CASSLDSYEQYF. CDR3 DNA: TGTGCCAGCAGCCTCGACTCGTACGAGCAGTACTTC.

The chain has TRBV25-1 and TRBJ2-2; D is undetermined. The CDR3 is 17 amino acids. The V gene lost 2 bases and the J gene lost 0 bases, with 13 bases spanning the gap. From germline, CDR1 is MGHDK and CDR2 SYGVNS. The CDR3 region is CASSEKRRHPNTGELFF. The CDR3 nucleotides read TGTGCCAGCAGTGAAAAGCGAAGACACCCGAACACCGGGGAGCTGTTTTTT. The whole variable domain, remainder taken from reference TRBV25-1 and TRBJ2-2, is EADIYQTPRYLVIGTGKKITLECSQTMGHDKMYWYQQDPGMELHLIHYSYGVNSTEKGDLSSESTVSRIRTEHFPLTLESARPSHTSQYLCASSEKRRHPNTGELFFGEGSRLTVL.

In this sample, this clone turned up a few times. The chain joins TRBV19 to TRBJ1-5; D unresolved. V was cut by 3 bases and J by 0 bases, with 9 bases left in between. This CDR3 is built from 15 residues. Germline CDR1 and CDR2: LNHDA and SQIVND (reference sequence). The CDR3 region has the DNA TGTGCCAGTAGTATCGGCGACCTTAGCAATCAGCCCCAGCATTTT. This translates into CASSIGDLSNQPQHF.

The chain's CDR3 is CASGLLPTFFSGANVLTF. CDR3 nucleotide sequence: TGTGCTAGTGGTTTGTTGCCGACATTCTTCTCTGGGGCCAACGTCCTGACTTTC. V gene TRBV12-5 combines with J gene TRBJ2-6; D not certain. CDR3 size: 18 residues. The germline V gene has CDR1 LGHNT and CDR2 FRNRAP. Deletions cut 2 bases from V and 0 bases from J, with 14 bases between.

This clone has a handful of counts. The gene calls are TRBV2 and TRBJ2-3; 15 bases map to TRBD2. This CDR3 comprises 15 residues. The germline V gene has CDR1 SNHLY and CDR2 FYNNEI. Trimming at V came to 6 bases and at J to 4 bases, leaving 2 bases not matched to a gene. The CDR3 coding sequence is TGTGCCAGCAGAGGGACTAGCGGGGGGTCAGATACGCAGTATTTT. This sequence encodes CASRGTSGGSDTQYF.

The chain recombines TRBV5-4 with TRBJ2-1; tentatively, D is TRBD2 (5 bases). The CDR3 length is 13 residues. Germline CDR1 SGHNT, CDR2 YYREEE (reference sequence). V lost 5 bases, J lost 5 bases, and 11 bases lay in between. Here the CDR3 DNA reads TGTGCCAGCAGTCAAGGACTCAACAATGAGCAGTTCTTC. Translated, it gives CASSQGLNNEQFF.

This clone was seen more than once but under ten times. The chain employs TRBV28 and TRBJ1-1; D is unresolved. CDR1 is MDHEN and CDR2 is SYDVKM in the germline V gene. This CDR3 is 15 amino acids long. Trimming stripped 2 bases from V and 4 bases from J, with 14 bases between. Written as DNA, the CDR3 is TGTGCCAGCAGTTTAAAGGACGGAGGAGGCACTGAAGCTTTCTTT. Residues: CASSLKDGGGTEAFF. Combining the CDR3 with reference TRBV28 and TRBJ1-1 gives the whole variable domain DVKVTQSSRYLVKRTGEKVFLECVQDMDHENMFWYRQDPGLGLRLIYFSYDVKMKEKGDIPEGYSVSREKKERFSLILESASTNQTSMYLCASSLKDGGGTEAFFGQGTRLTVV.

In its sample, this clone was seen many times. The chain employs TRBV7-8 and TRBJ1-2; the D gene is possibly TRBD1 (5 bases). This CDR3 is 15 amino acids long. V was cut by 0 bases and J by 2 bases, with 10 bases left in between. Germline V gene sequence: CDR1 SGHVS, CDR2 FQNEAQ. The CDR3 DNA follows: TGTGCCAGCAGCTTAGCAGGGGTGTCGAACTATGGCTACACCTTC. Amino acids: CASSLAGVSNYGYTF.

The V call is TRBV27, the J call TRBJ2-7; D unclear. The V and J ends lost 5 bases and 2 bases respectively, with 13 bases between them. This CDR3 has 14 amino acids. In germline, CDR1 is MNHEY, CDR2 SMNVEV (reference sequence). The CDR3 loop is CASSRTDTTYEQYF. The CDR3 DNA reads as TGTGCCAGCAGTCGTACAGATACCACCTACGAGCAGTACTTC.

The chain links TRBV19 to TRBJ2-1; tentative D call: TRBD2 (6 bases). The germline gives CDR1 LNHDA, CDR2 SQIVND (reference sequence). The CDR3 runs to 14 residues. Trimming removed 7 bases from V and 7 bases from J, with 17 bases in between. The CDR3 coding sequence is TGTGCCAGTACCCCCCGGGACTTCGGGAATGAGCAGTTCTTC. Translated, it gives CASTPRDFGNEQFF.

The chain has TRBV18 and TRBJ2-1; TRBD1 agrees at 9 bases. Per germline, CDR1 KGHSH and CDR2 LQKENI. The CDR3 extends over 16 amino acids. Trimming took 2 bases from V and 1 from J; bases not matched to a gene: 3. The CDR3 here is CASSPWDRASYNEQFF. The CDR3 nucleotides are TGTGCCAGCTCACCATGGGACAGGGCTTCCTACAATGAGCAGTTCTTC.